This T cell receptor (beta chain) is drawn from a study of identical twins. Germline V CDR1 and CDR2: LNHDA, SQIVND (reference sequence). Unmatched junction bases numbered 11, after V lost 4 bases and J lost 2 bases. This CDR3 region has 16 residues. TCRdb independently ran MiXCR on the 5' RACE reads; one entry per CDR3 protein. This table holds about 810,000 distinct CDR3 sequences, 9% to 15% found once. These data were also filed under a second study, of yellow fever vaccine responses in identical twins.

This sequence joins TRBV19 and TRBJ2-7, with 7 bases fitting TRBD1. The TCR originated in a woman in her late teens or twenties in good health. What was sequenced was PBMCs. The CDR3 region is CASSTQITGVAYEQYF. CDR3 coding DNA: TGTGCCAGTAGTACCCAAATCACAGGGGTTGCCTACGAGCAGTACTTC. The full variable domain, with the rest looked up from reference TRBV19 and TRBJ2-7, is DGGITQSPKYLFRKEGQNVTLSCEQNLNHDAMYWYRQDPGQGLRLIYYSQIVNDFQKGDIAEGYSVSREKKESFPLTVTSAQKNPTAFYLCASSTQITGVAYEQYFGPGTRLTVT.